One T cell receptor (beta chain) is described in this entry. The data stem from a study of shared clonotypes between healthy human individuals. Trimming took off 3 bases at V and 5 bases at J, with 14 bases between the two ends. Germline V CDR1 and CDR2: SEHNR, FQNEAQ (reference sequence). The CDR3 sequence is 15 residues long. Here immunoSEQ multiplex PCR was the method, and the copy in TCRdb shows in-frame clones only, minus some. The sample has roughly 380,000 clones, 90% to 98% seen once. The genes are TRBV7-9 and TRBJ2-1; possibly TRBD1 for D (5 bases). The TCR sequence derives from a young man in good health. The material sequenced was memory CD8+ T cells sorted from blood. As for subset: CD45RO+ cells pooled with CCR7-negative TemRA cells. The CDR3 region is CASSLWGPQNNEQFF. For the CDR3, the DNA is TGTGCCAGCAGCTTGTGGGGCCCCCAAAACAATGAGCAGTTCTTC.